What follows are 5 T cell receptor beta chains derived from one specimen sequenced in a study of patients and donors after allogeneic stem cell transplantation. TCRdb fed the RT-PCR reads into MiXCR, producing one record per CDR3 protein. The sample yields about 87,000 distinct CDR3 sequences, around 5% seen once. Material for sequencing was blood, either unsorted or a sorted T cell fraction (not recorded which). The source is a human donor who was either an allogeneic HSCT recipient or a stem cell or donor lymphocyte infusion donor (not recorded which). It is not recorded whose cells these are; they may come from a transplant donor.

At least ten counts were recorded for this clonotype. V is TRBV9 and J is TRBJ2-5; D remains ambiguous. The CDR3 runs 16 residues. The V end lost 0 bases, the J end lost 4 bases, and 16 bases lay between the germline ends. Germline-derived CDR1 and CDR2 are SGDLS and YYNGEE. CDR3 loop: CASSVESGALGETQYF. For the CDR3, the DNA is TGTGCCAGCAGCGTAGAGTCAGGAGCATTAGGAGAGACCCAGTACTTC.

The sample holds many counts of this clonotype. The V and J genes are TRBV30 and TRBJ2-7, with D possibly matching TRBD2 (6 bases). Trimming removed 1 base from V and 0 bases from J, with 7 bases in between. Germline CDR1 GTSNPN, CDR2 SVGIG (reference sequence). The CDR3 totals 13 residues. CDR3 DNA sequence: TGTGCCTGGAGTGACGGGAGCTCCTACGAGCAGTACTTC. Protein: CAWSDGSSYEQYF.

In its sample, this clonotype was seen many times. The chain links TRBV14 to TRBJ1-1; D possibly corresponds to TRBD1 (6 bases). The CDR3 sequence is 17 residues long. Germline CDR1 SGHDN, CDR2 FVKESK. V was pared by 4 bases and J by 5 bases, with 23 bases between. The CDR3 DNA is TGTGCCAGCAGCCGCACCCTCCTACAGGGACCTAAAACTGAAGCTTTCTTT. It encodes CASSRTLLQGPKTEAFF.

Many counts were recorded for this clonotype. V and J are TRBV12-3 or TRBV12-4 and TRBJ2-2, with 7 positions matching TRBD1. CDR3 size: 12 residues. With 7 bases clipped from V and 6 bases from J, the junction kept 2 bases outside the gene matches. The CDR3: CASNTGAGELFF. The CDR3 DNA follows: TGTGCCAGCAACACAGGGGCCGGGGAGCTGTTTTTT.

This clonotype was picked up many times. V and J are TRBV12-3 or TRBV12-4 and TRBJ2-1, with 9 bases identical to TRBD2. J was trimmed by 7 bases and V by 5 bases; bases with no gene match: 12. The CDR3 contains 16 residues. The CDR3 DNA reads as TGTGCCAGCAGTAGTAGCGGGGGAGTCGCCAGTAATGAGCAGTTCTTC. Residues: CASSSSGGVASNEQFF.